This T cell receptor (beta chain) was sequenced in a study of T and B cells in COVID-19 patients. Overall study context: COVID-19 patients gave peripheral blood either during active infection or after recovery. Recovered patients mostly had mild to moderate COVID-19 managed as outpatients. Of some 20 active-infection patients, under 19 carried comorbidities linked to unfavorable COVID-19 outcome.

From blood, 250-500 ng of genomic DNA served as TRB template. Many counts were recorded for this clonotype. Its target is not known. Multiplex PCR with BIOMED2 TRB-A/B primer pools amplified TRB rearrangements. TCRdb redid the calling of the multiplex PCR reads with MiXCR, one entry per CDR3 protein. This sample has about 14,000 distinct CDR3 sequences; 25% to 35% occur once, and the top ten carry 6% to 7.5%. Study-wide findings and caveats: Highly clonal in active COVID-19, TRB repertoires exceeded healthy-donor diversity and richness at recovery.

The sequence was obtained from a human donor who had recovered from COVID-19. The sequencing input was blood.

The CDR3 DNA sequence: TGTGCCAGCAGCAGTGACAGTGATAGCACAGATACGCAGTATTTT. Amino acid sequence: CASSSDSDSTDTQYF. The chain recombines TRBV5-4 with TRBJ2-3, with D maybe TRBD1 (5 bases). Trimming took 4 bases from V and 0 from J, leaving 12 bases between them. The CDR3 is 15 residues long. The V gene's germline CDR1 is SGHNT and CDR2 YYREEE (reference sequence).